This T cell receptor beta chain was retrieved from a study of CXCR3-negative and CXCR3-positive naive CD8 T cells. Study-level findings and limits: CXCR3-positive naive cells had TRB CDR3s that were more hydrophobic than CXCR3-negative naive cells had. Diversity was high in both naive subsets and much lower in memory cells. Naive CXCR3-negative cells resembled naive CXCR3-positive cells in TRBV-TRBJ usage; memory cells differed. The majority of assays used fresh PBMCs, and CXCR3 expression partially decreased after cryopreservation.

As to this clonotype: What it binds is not known.

cDNA libraries for TRB were generated by 5' RACE incorporating UMI labels. With the 5' RACE reads reprocessed, TCRdb shows one record per CDR3 protein and no DNA. The listing contains 55,000 to 75,000 distinct CDR3 sequences. Naive CD8+ T cells showed a CD45RO-CCR7+CD27+CD95- phenotype. CDR1 is LGHNA and CDR2 is YSLEER in the germline V gene. This CDR3 is 15 amino acids long. The sample was naive CXCR3+ CD8+ T cells from blood. Sample subset: CD45RO-CCR7+CD27+CD95- naive CD8+ T cells expressing CXCR3 (TNR3+). The V call is TRBV4-3, the J call TRBJ2-7; TCRdb names TRBD1, which stays unverified in the absence of DNA. This receptor was obtained from a human donor in good health. Some clones in this sample may be carry-over from other donors' samples. The CDR3 region is CASSQGPGQGYEQYF.